Following are 28 T cell receptor beta chains from one sample sequenced in a study of blood T cell repertoires in COVID-19. Clones were sequenced by immunoSEQ multiplex PCR, and TCRdb holds only the in-frame ones, with some missing. This sample has fewer than 400,000 clones, with about nine tenths found just once. Sequences were obtained from PBMCs or T cells enriched from blood (not recorded which). The receptors come from a man aged 55 to 70 who had recovered from COVID-19.

The chain employs TRBV19 and TRBJ2-7; D is possibly TRBD2 (6 bases). The CDR3 consists of 14 residues. Germline V gives CDR1 LNHDA, CDR2 SQIVND (reference sequence). V lost 5 bases and J 5 bases, leaving 16 bases between the germline ends. The CDR3 is CASSGGRFLNEQYF. CDR3 bases: TGTGCCAGTAGTGGGGGGAGGTTCCTGAACGAGCAGTACTTC.

CDR3 protein: CATSDSLRLAGVRTDTQYF. CDR3 sequence (DNA): TGTGCCACCAGTGATTCCCTTCGACTAGCGGGAGTTAGGACAGATACGCAGTATTTT. This rearrangement joins TRBV24-1 to TRBJ2-3; 12 bases align to TRBD2. In germline, CDR1 is KGHDR, CDR2 SFDVKD. The CDR3 is 19 residues long. Trimming at V came to 2 bases and at J to 3 bases, leaving 11 bases not matched to a gene.

The chain is built from TRBV3-1 (or the pseudogene TRBV3-2) and TRBJ2-3; TRBD2 matches 7 bases. This CDR3 has 15 residues. Germline V lookup: CDR1 LGHDT, CDR2 YNNKEL (reference sequence). J was trimmed by 1 base and V by 5 bases; bases with no gene match: 6. This chain's CDR3 is CASSRRLAGTDTQYF. The CDR3 nucleotides read TGTGCCAGCAGCAGGCGGCTAGCGGGCACAGATACGCAGTATTTT.

This clone was seen only a few times. The CDR3 sequence: CASGAGGLGEKLFF. The CDR3 DNA reads as TGTGCCAGCGGCGCCGGGGGGTTGGGTGAAAAACTGTTTTTT. This sequence joins TRBV7-9 and TRBJ1-4; a weak D match, TRBD1 (5 bases). V shed 8 bases and J shed 7 bases, with 17 bases lying between them. CDR3 length equals 14 residues. The germline V gene encodes CDR1 SEHNR and CDR2 FQNEAQ (reference sequence).

The chain has TRBV5-1 and TRBJ2-7; 8 nucleotides match TRBD1. The germline CDR1 and CDR2 sequences are SGHRS and YFSETQ. V lost 3 bases, J lost 5 bases, and 4 bases stayed unmatched. The CDR3 has 13 residues. CDR3 protein: CASSYGQGNEQYF. As DNA, the CDR3 is TGCGCCAGCAGCTACGGACAGGGAAACGAGCAGTACTTC.

The V and J genes are TRBV6-5 and TRBJ2-3; 7 nucleotides match TRBD2. Per the germline V gene, CDR1 is MNHEY and CDR2 is SVGAGI. V was pared by 0 bases and J by 11 bases, with 8 bases of the junction left unmatched. The CDR3 loop spans 14 amino acids. The CDR3 sequence is CASSYSLLTGGQYF. As DNA, the CDR3 is TGTGCCAGCAGTTACTCGCTTCTAACGGGAGGGCAGTATTTT.

This clone appeared a few times. This rearrangement joins TRBV28 to TRBJ1-4, with TRBD1 identical over 7 bases. The CDR3 covers 14 residues. The germline gives CDR1 MDHEN, CDR2 SYDVKM. V lost 7 bases, J lost 4 bases, and 6 bases stayed unmatched. The CDR3 nucleotides read TGTGCCAGCACCCCGGGACAGTATAATGAAAAACTGTTTTTT. Protein product: CASTPGQYNEKLFF.

This rearrangement joins TRBV5-1 to TRBJ2-4; TRBD1 matches at 7 bases. V was pared by 0 bases and J by 8 bases, with 5 bases of the junction left unmatched. In germline, CDR1 is SGHRS, CDR2 YFSETQ. This CDR3 spans 14 amino acids. For the CDR3, the DNA is TGCGCCAGCAGCTTGGCACAGGGGTCCGACATTCAGTACTTC. Amino acid sequence: CASSLAQGSDIQYF.

This clone was detected only a few times. The V gene is TRBV3-1 (or the pseudogene TRBV3-2), the J gene TRBJ2-7, with 11 bases lining up with TRBD1. This CDR3 comprises 13 residues. Germline-derived CDR1 and CDR2 are LGHDT and YNNKEL (reference sequence). Trimming at V came to 4 bases and at J to 8 bases, leaving 4 bases not matched to a gene. The CDR3: CASSLGQGGKQYF. Here the CDR3 DNA reads TGTGCCAGCAGCCTGGGACAGGGGGGCAAGCAGTACTTC.

The rearrangement joins TRBV7-2 to TRBJ1-1; D is perhaps TRBD1 (5 bases). V gave up 5 bases and J gave up 6 bases, with 13 bases separating them. The CDR3 is 13 residues long. Germline loops: CDR1 SGHTA, CDR2 FQGNSA. CDR3 protein: CASSLQGTSEAFF. The CDR3 DNA reads as TGTGCCAGCAGCCTTCAGGGTACCTCTGAAGCTTTCTTT.

The table lists this clone with a count of one. The chain carries TRBV11-2 and TRBJ1-2, with TRBD1 as a possible D gene (5 bases). Trimming took off 4 bases at V and 5 bases at J, with 11 bases between the two ends. This CDR3 is 13 amino acids long. From germline, CDR1 is SGHAT and CDR2 FQNNGV. CDR3 residues: CASSSSGGYGYTF. The CDR3 nucleotides are TGTGCCAGCAGCTCCTCCGGGGGGTATGGCTACACCTTC.

The chain couples TRBV5-1 to TRBJ1-1; 8 bases are a match to TRBD1. Germline assignment: CDR1 SGHRS and CDR2 YFSETQ. The CDR3 runs to 15 residues. V trimming: 4 bases; J trimming: 4 bases; junction bases outside the gene matches: 9. The CDR3 region is CASSNQGALGTEAFF. As DNA, the CDR3 is TGCGCCAGCAGCAACCAGGGGGCATTGGGCACTGAAGCTTTCTTT.

This clone was detected only once. The junction shows a germline mismatch at one end, possibly a read error. This chain connects TRBV10-1 to TRBJ2-3; D gene uncertain. CDR1 is WNHNN and CDR2 is SYGVQD in the germline V gene (reference sequence). This CDR3 is 14 amino acids long. CDR3 sequence reads: CASSESNHADTKYF. CDR3 nucleotides: TGCGCCAGCAGTGAGTCGAATCACGCAGATACGAAGTATTTT.

The chain carries TRBV9 and TRBJ1-1; a possible D gene is TRBD1 (5 bases). V was cut by 6 bases and J by 0 bases, with 12 bases left in between. The CDR3 length is 14 residues. Germline V gives CDR1 SGDLS, CDR2 YYNGEE. CDR3 region: CASTPAGMNTEAFF. CDR3 nucleotides: TGTGCCAGCACCCCAGCAGGGATGAACACTGAAGCTTTCTTT.

The gene calls are TRBV18 and TRBJ2-6; 9 bases agree with TRBD1. With V trimmed by 4 bases and J by 2 bases, 3 bases remained unmatched. Germline V lookup: CDR1 KGHSH, CDR2 LQKENI. CDR3 length: 16 residues. The chain's CDR3 is CASSLTGGAGANVLTF. CDR3 sequence (DNA): TGTGCCAGCTCACTTACAGGGGGCGCTGGGGCCAACGTCCTGACTTTC.

The rearrangement joins TRBV5-8 to TRBJ2-2; the match to TRBD2 covers 11 bases. With V trimmed by 4 bases and J by 2 bases, 7 bases remained unmatched. The CDR3 is 17 residues long. Germline-derived CDR1 and CDR2 are SGHTS and YDEGEE. CDR3 sequence reads: CASSRMTSGINTGELFF. Here the CDR3 DNA reads TGTGCCAGCAGCCGTATGACTAGCGGGATTAACACCGGGGAGCTGTTTTTT.

The rearrangement joins TRBV19 to TRBJ2-1; TRBD2 matches at 7 bases. The CDR3 loop spans 15 amino acids. CDR1 is LNHDA, CDR2 SQIVND, per germline (reference sequence). The V segment lost 6 bases and the J segment 3 bases; nucleotides outside the gene matches: 8. DNA for the CDR3: TGTGCCAGTAGCAGGCGGGAGCAAATCTACAATGAGCAGTTCTTC. Its protein is CASSRREQIYNEQFF.

Here the CDR3 reads CASRIRGPSYEQYF. Written as DNA, the CDR3 is TGTGCCAGCAGGATCAGGGGTCCCTCCTACGAGCAGTACTTC. This rearrangement joins TRBV2 to TRBJ2-7, with D tentatively TRBD1 (6 bases). Germline V lookup: CDR1 SNHLY, CDR2 FYNNEI. Trimming shortened V by 6 bases and J by 0 bases, and 12 bases separated the two germline ends. The length of the CDR3 is 14 residues.

This chain joins TRBV5-1 and TRBJ2-3; D may be TRBD1 (6 bases). The germline gives CDR1 SGHRS, CDR2 YFSETQ. Trimming took 3 bases from V and 2 from J, leaving 7 bases between them. The CDR3 extends over 13 amino acids. CDR3 amino acids: CASSWTATDTQYF. The CDR3 bases are TGCGCCAGCAGCTGGACAGCCACAGATACGCAGTATTTT.

This clone was detected only once. This chain uses TRBV18 with TRBJ1-1, with D tentatively TRBD1 (5 bases). The CDR3 sequence is 15 residues long. CDR1 is KGHSH, CDR2 LQKENI, per germline. V was clipped by 1 base and J by 2 bases, with 11 bases between them. The CDR3 protein is CASSPRGQGNTEAFF. The CDR3 nucleotides are TGTGCCAGCTCACCACGGGGCCAGGGCAACACTGAAGCTTTCTTT.

The chain recombines TRBV5-6 with TRBJ2-7; D ambiguous. Per the germline V gene, CDR1 is SGHDT and CDR2 is YYEEEE. The ends were cut back, 0 bases at V and 1 base at J, with 5 bases in the middle. CDR3 length equals 13 residues. CDR3 sequence reads: CASSLVGSYEQYF. CDR3 bases: TGTGCCAGCAGCTTGGTCGGTTCCTACGAGCAGTACTTC.

This clone was picked up one time. V gene TRBV19 combines with J gene TRBJ1-5; D ambiguous. Germline CDR1 reads LNHDA; CDR2 reads SQIVND (reference sequence). V lost 6 bases to trimming and J lost 3 bases, with 15 bases between them. The CDR3 length is 15 residues. In DNA form, the CDR3 reads TGTGCCAGTAGCGGAAGTCAGGCCGTCAATCAGCCCCAGCATTTT. The encoded protein is CASSGSQAVNQPQHF. Filled out from reference TRBV19 and TRBJ1-5, the complete variable domain reads DGGITQSPKYLFRKEGQNVTLSCEQNLNHDAMYWYRQDPGQGLRLIYYSQIVNDFQKGDIAEGYSVSREKKESFPLTVTSAQKNPTAFYLCASSGSQAVNQPQHFGDGTRLSIL.

The chain uses TRBV5-1 and TRBJ2-1, with a weak D call TRBD2 (7 bases). V shed 3 bases and J shed 10 bases, with 14 bases lying between them. Germline CDR1 is SGHRS and CDR2 is YFSETQ. This CDR3 region has 13 residues. The CDR3 protein is CASSSEGGGEQFF. CDR3 nucleotide sequence: TGCGCCAGCAGCTCCGAAGGGGGAGGGGAGCAGTTCTTC.

This clone has a single count. The chain recombines TRBV10-3 with TRBJ1-3; a weak D match, TRBD1 (5 bases). V gave up 8 bases and J gave up 4 bases, with 18 bases separating them. The length of the CDR3 is 15 residues. In germline, CDR1 is ENHRY, CDR2 SYGVKD. The CDR3 loop is CAIGISGKGGNTIYF. The CDR3 DNA follows: TGTGCCATCGGTATATCAGGGAAGGGAGGAAACACCATATATTTT.

The V call is TRBV9, the J call TRBJ2-1, with 8 bases aligning to TRBD1. CDR1 is SGDLS, CDR2 YYNGEE, per germline. After removal of 0 bases from V and 7 bases from J, the junction contained 9 bases not matched to a gene. The CDR3 totals 16 residues. The CDR3 protein is CASSVATGQGPNEQFF. The CDR3 coding sequence is TGTGCCAGCAGCGTAGCCACTGGACAGGGACCAAATGAGCAGTTCTTC.

V gene TRBV14 combines with J gene TRBJ2-1; D perhaps matches TRBD2 (6 bases). The CDR3 runs to 17 residues. Looked up from germline, CDR1 is SGHDN and CDR2 is FVKESK. V lost 0 bases and J lost 0, with 12 bases in between. The CDR3, as DNA: TGTGCCAGCAGCCAAGATCCCGGGAGAGGCTCCTACAATGAGCAGTTCTTC. It is translated as CASSQDPGRGSYNEQFF.

Details on this clone: Other DNA sequences in the sample encode the same CDR3. V gene TRBV5-1 combines with J gene TRBJ2-5, with 9 bases identical to TRBD1. The length of the CDR3 is 14 residues. Germline V CDR1 and CDR2: SGHRS, YFSETQ. With 4 bases clipped from V and 2 bases from J, the junction kept 3 bases outside the gene matches. The CDR3 nucleotides are TGCGCCAGCAGCCCGGGACAGGGTCAAGAGACCCAGTACTTC. Its protein product is CASSPGQGQETQYF. The complete variable domain, with remaining parts taken from reference TRBV5-1 and TRBJ2-5, reads KAGVTQTPRYLIKTRGQQVTLSCSPISGHRSVSWYQQTPGQGLQFLFEYFSETQRNKGNFPGRFSGRQFSNSRSEMNVSTLELGDSALYLCASSPGQGQETQYFGPGTRLLVL.

This clone has more than one count but fewer than ten. The V call is TRBV7-2, the J call TRBJ2-7; D may be TRBD1 (5 bases). Germline V gene data show CDR1 as SGHTA and CDR2 as FQGNSA. The CDR3 is 16 residues long. The V and J ends lost 2 bases and 2 bases respectively, with 16 bases between them. In DNA, the CDR3 is TGTGCCAGCAGCTTACAGGTCAGGGCCCCTCCCTACGAGCAGTACTTC. Protein sequence: CASSLQVRAPPYEQYF.